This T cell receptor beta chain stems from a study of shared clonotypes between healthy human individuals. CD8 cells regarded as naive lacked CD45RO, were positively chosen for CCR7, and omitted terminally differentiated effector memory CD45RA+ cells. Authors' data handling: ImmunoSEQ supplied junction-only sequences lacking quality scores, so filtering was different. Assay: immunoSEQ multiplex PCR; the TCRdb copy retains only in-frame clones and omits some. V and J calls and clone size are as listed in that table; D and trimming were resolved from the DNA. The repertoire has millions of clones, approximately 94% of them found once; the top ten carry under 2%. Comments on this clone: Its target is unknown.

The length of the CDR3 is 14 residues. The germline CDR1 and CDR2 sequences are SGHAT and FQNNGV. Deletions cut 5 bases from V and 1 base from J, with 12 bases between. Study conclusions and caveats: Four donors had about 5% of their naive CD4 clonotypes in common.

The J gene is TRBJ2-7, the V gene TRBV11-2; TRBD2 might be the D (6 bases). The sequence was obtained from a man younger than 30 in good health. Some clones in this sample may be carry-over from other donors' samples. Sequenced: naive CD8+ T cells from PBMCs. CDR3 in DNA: TGTGCCAGCAGCGCAAGACTAGTTTCCTACGAGCAGTACTTC. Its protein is CASSARLVSYEQYF.